These 5 T cell receptor beta chains were all obtained from the same sample, sequenced in a study of cytomegalovirus exposure and HLA in healthy donors. In the PCR, 60 Vbeta and 13 Jbeta primers were used. Generated by immunoSEQ multiplex PCR, the TCRdb table keeps only in-frame clones and is missing some. The sample records about 180,000 clones, roughly 80% being singletons. Sequenced: PBMCs. The receptor set was obtained from a girl aged 5-17 years in good health and CMV-seropositive.

The rearrangement links TRBV7-2 to TRBJ2-1; 9 positions agree with TRBD2. CDR3 size: 14 residues. Germline CDR1 SGHTA, CDR2 FQGNSA. After removal of 8 bases from V and 10 bases from J, the junction contained 12 bases not matched to a gene. The CDR3, as DNA: TGTGCCAGCCGGGGTCTAGCGGGAAGAAAAGAGCAGTTCTTC. It specifies CASRGLAGRKEQFF.

The chain combines TRBV6-1 with TRBJ1-2; perhaps TRBD1 as D (5 bases). Germline V gene data show CDR1 as MNHNS and CDR2 as SASEGT. The CDR3 sequence is 16 residues long. Trimming shortened V by 3 bases and J by 2 bases, and 16 bases separated the two germline ends. The CDR3 is CASSEARGARNYGYTF. The CDR3, as DNA: TGTGCCAGCAGTGAGGCTAGGGGTGCCAGGAACTATGGCTACACCTTC.

The chain is built from TRBV6-5 and TRBJ1-5, with 7 bases fitting TRBD1. With 7 bases clipped from V and 5 bases from J, the junction kept 8 bases outside the gene matches. The germline V gene encodes CDR1 MNHEY and CDR2 SVGAGI. The CDR3 has 14 residues. The CDR3 reads CASNTRQGYQPQHF. CDR3 bases: TGTGCCAGCAATACCAGACAGGGCTATCAGCCCCAGCATTTT.

The gene calls are TRBV5-4 and TRBJ1-2; 7 positions match TRBD1. V dropped 4 bases and J dropped 2; count of bases not matched to a gene: 8. CDR3 length: 15 amino acids. CDR1 and CDR2 from the germline V gene are SGHNT and YYREEE (reference sequence). Here the CDR3 reads CASSLSWDRNYGYTF. The CDR3, as DNA: TGTGCCAGCAGCCTCTCCTGGGACAGAAACTATGGCTACACCTTC.

This chain uses TRBV19 with TRBJ2-5, with unresolved D. Trimming left V 1 base short and J 1 base short, with 7 bases between. This CDR3 has 14 amino acids. Germline CDR1 and CDR2: LNHDA and SQIVND (reference sequence). DNA for the CDR3: TGTGCCAGTAGTATAGTTAACAGCCAAGAGACCCAGTACTTC. This encodes CASSIVNSQETQYF.